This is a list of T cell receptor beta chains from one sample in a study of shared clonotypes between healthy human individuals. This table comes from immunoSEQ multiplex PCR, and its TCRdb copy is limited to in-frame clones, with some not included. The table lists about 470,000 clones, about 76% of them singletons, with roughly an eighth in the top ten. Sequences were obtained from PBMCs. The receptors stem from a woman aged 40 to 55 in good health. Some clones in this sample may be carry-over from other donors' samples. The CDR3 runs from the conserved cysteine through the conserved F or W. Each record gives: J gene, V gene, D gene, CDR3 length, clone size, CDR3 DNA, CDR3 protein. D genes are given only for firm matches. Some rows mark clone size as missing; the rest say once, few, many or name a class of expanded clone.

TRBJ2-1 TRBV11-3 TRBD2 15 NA TGTGCCAGCAGCCCGCGGGGACTAGCTTACAATGAGCAGTTCTTC CASSPRGLAYNEQFF
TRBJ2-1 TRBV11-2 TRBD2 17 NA TGTGCCAGCAGCTTAGGCCTCGGTGGGGGGAGGGCGAATGAGCAGTTCTTC CASSLGLGGGRANEQFF
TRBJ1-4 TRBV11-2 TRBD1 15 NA TGTGCCAGCAGCCAAGGACAGGGGGCGCGTGAAAAACTGTTTTTT CASSQGQGAREKLFF
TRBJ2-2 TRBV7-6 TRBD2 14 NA TGTGCCAGCAGCTTACTGCGGGAGCCCGGGGAGCTGTTTTTT CASSLLREPGELFF
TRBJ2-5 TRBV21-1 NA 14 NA TGTGCCAGCAGCGAAAAAGAAGGTGAAGAGACCCAGTACTTC CASSEKEGEETQYF
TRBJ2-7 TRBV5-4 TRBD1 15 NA TGTGCCAGCAGCTCAGACAGGGACACCACCTACGAGCAGTACTTC CASSSDRDTTYEQYF
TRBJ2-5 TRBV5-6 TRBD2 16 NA TGTGCCAGCAGCTTTATGGGGACTAGAGAGCAAGAGACCCAGTACTTC CASSFMGTREQETQYF
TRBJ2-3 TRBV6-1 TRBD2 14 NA TGTGCCAGCCGACTAGCGGGGGGCACAGATACGCAGTATTTT CASRLAGGTDTQYF
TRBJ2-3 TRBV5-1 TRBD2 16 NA TGCGCCAGCAGCCCGGGGGGGCGGTCAGACACAGATACGCAGTATTTT CASSPGGRSDTDTQYF
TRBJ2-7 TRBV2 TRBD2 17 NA TGTGCCAGCAGTGTATTGAGGACTAGCGGGAGGGCCGGGTTTGAGTACTTC CASSVLRTSGRAGFEYF
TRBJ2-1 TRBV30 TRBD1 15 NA TGTGCCTGGAGCCTCGGACAGGGGGTCTTGAATGAGCAGCTCTTC CAWSLGQGVLNEQLF
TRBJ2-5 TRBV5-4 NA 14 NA TGTGCCAGCAGCTTCGGGGGGCGCGGTGAGACCCAGTACTTC CASSFGGRGETQYF
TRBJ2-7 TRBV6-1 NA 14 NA TGTGCCAGCAGGGGGCCCTTTGACCCCTACGAGCAGTACTTC CASRGPFDPYEQYF
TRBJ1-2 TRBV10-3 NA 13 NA TGTGCCACCCTTTTTGAGTCCGACTATGGCTACACCTTC CATLFESDYGYTF
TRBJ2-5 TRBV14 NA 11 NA TGTGCCAGCAGCCTTCGAGAGACCCAGTACTTC CASSLRETQYF
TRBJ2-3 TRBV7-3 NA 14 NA TGTGCCAGCAGCTTACCTGGGATCCCAGATACGCAGTATTTT CASSLPGIPDTQYF
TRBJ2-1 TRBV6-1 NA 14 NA TGTGCCAGCATCAGAGCAGTCCCCGGGACACCCAAGATCTTC CASIRAVPGTPKIF
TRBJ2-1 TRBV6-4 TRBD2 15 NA TGTGCCAGCAGTGACTCGGCGGGAGGGGGGAATGAGCAGTTCTTC CASSDSAGGGNEQFF
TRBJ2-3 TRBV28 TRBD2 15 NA TGTGCCAGCCTGGGACTAGCGTTAACGCCAGATACGCAGTATTTT CASLGLALTPDTQYF
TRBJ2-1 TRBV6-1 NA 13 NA TGTGCCAGCAGTGAGCAGGGGATAAATGAGCAGTTCTTC CASSEQGINEQFF
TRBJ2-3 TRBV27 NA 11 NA TGTGCCAGCAGTTTTAACAGGGTGCAGTATTTT CASSFNRVQYF
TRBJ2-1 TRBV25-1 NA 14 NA TGTGCCAGCAGTGCCTTAAGCACGTACAATGAGCAGTTCTTC CASSALSTYNEQFF
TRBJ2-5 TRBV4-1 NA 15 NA TGCGCCAGCAGCCAAGAAGGCGTAGGGGGAGAGACCCAGTACTTC CASSQEGVGGETQYF
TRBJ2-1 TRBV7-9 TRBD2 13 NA TGTGCCACGGCGGCGGGAGGGCCTTATGAGCAGTTCTTC CATAAGGPYEQFF
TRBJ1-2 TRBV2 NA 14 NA TGTGCCAGCACGGGCGAGGGGGGCTACTATGGCTACACCTTC CASTGEGGYYGYTF
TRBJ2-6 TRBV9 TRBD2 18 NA TGTGCCAGCAGCGTGGCCCCGGGACGGGGAGGGGGGGCCAACGTCCTGACTTTC CASSVAPGRGGGANVLTF
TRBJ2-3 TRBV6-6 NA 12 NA TGTGCCAGCAGTATCCTGGCGGATACGCAGTATTTT CASSILADTQYF
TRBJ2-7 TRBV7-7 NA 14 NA TGTGCTAGCAGCTTCGCAGAGGGTCCCTACGAGCAGTACTTC CASSFAEGPYEQYF
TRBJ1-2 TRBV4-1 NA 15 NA TGCGCCAGCAGCCAAGGAAATTTAGGCCTCTATGGCTACACCTTC CASSQGNLGLYGYTF
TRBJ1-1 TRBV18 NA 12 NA TGTGCCAGCTCTCCAGGTCCGATTGAAGCTTTCTTT CASSPGPIEAFF
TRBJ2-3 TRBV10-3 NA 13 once TGTGCCATCAGTGACGAGGGCACAGATACGCAGTATTTT CAISDEGTDTQYF
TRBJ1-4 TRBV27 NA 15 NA TGTGCCAGCTCGGGGACCAAAACAACTAATGAAAAACTGTTTTTT CASSGTKTTNEKLFF
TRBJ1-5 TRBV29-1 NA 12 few TGCAGCGTTGAAACGGACCGACGGTCCCAGCATTTT CSVETDRRSQHF
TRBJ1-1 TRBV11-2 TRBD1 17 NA TGTGCCAGCAGCTTCGTCAGACAGGGTATCATGAACACTGAAGCTTTCTTT CASSFVRQGIMNTEAFF
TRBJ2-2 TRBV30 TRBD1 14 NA TGTGCCTGGTCAGGGGGTTTGAACACCGGGGAGCTGTTTTTT CAWSGGLNTGELFF
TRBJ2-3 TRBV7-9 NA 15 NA TGTGCCAGCAGCCGTGGGAGTCCGGGGACAGATACGCAGTATTTT CASSRGSPGTDTQYF
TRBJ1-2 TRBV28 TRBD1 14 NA TGTGCCAGCAGGCCGACAGGGTCCGGCTATGGCTACACCTTC CASRPTGSGYGYTF
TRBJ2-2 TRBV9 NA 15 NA TGTGCCAGCAGCGCCCCAGGGCAGAACACCGGGGAGCTGTTTTTT CASSAPGQNTGELFF
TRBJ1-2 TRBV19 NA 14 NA TGTGCCAGTAGTTACCTCGACAGTTACCATGGCTACACCTTC CASSYLDSYHGYTF
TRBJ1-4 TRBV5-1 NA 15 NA TGCGCCAGCAGCTTGGCCGGTGATTTTAATGAAAAACTGTTTTTT CASSLAGDFNEKLFF
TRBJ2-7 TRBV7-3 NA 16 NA TGTGCCAGCAGCTTGCTAGGGGGCGGGAGCTCCTACGAGCAGTACTTC CASSLLGGGSSYEQYF
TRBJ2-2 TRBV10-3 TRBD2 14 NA TGTGCCATCAGTAACGGGGGGGCTACCGGGGAGCTGTTTTTT CAISNGGATGELFF
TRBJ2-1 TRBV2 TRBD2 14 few TGTGCCGGGGGAGGGAGTTCGTCCTACAATGAGCAGTTCTTC CAGGGSSSYNEQFF
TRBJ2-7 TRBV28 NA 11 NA TGTGCCAGCAGTTTGGGGTACGAGCAGTACTTC CASSLGYEQYF
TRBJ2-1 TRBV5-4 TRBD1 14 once TGTGCCAGCAGCCCCGGGGACAGGGTGTATGAGCAGTTCTTC CASSPGDRVYEQFF
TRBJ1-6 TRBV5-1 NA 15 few TGCGCCAGCAGCTTTGACGGAGTCTATAATTCACCCCTCCACTTT CASSFDGVYNSPLHF
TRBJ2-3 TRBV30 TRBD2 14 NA TGTGCCTGGACCAAGACTAGCCGCACAGATACGCAGTATTTT CAWTKTSRTDTQYF
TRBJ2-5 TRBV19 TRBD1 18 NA TGTGCCAGTAGTATAGCCTTGGGACAGGGGACATACCAAGAGACCCAGTACTTC CASSIALGQGTYQETQYF
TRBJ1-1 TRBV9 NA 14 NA TGTGCCAGCAGCGAGAGGGGTGGTGGGACTGAAGCTTTCTTT CASSERGGGTEAFF
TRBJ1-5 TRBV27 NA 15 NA TGTGCCAGCAGTTTATCCGGACAGAACAATCAGCCCCAGCATTTT CASSLSGQNNQPQHF
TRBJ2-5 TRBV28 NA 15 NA TGTGCCACCCTATCGTGGGGGGCGCTTAGTGAGACCCAGTACTTC CATLSWGALSETQYF
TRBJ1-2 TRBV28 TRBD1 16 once TGTGCCAGCAGTTTAACCCTTGGAGCAGGGGGCGGTGGCTACACCTTC CASSLTLGAGGGGYTF
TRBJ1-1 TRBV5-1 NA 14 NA TGCGCCAGCAGCTTGTTCCAGGGGAACACTGAAGCTTTCTTT CASSLFQGNTEAFF
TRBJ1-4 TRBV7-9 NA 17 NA TGTGCCAGCAGCTTATATCCCCAAGGACAGTCGAATGAAAAACTGTTTTTT CASSLYPQGQSNEKLFF
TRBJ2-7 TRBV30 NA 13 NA TGTGCCTGGAAACCGGACAGTCACTACGAGCAGTACTTC CAWKPDSHYEQYF
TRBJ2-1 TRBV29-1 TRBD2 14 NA TGCAGCGTTGACCCTAGCGGGAGGGGCAATGAGCAGTTCTTC CSVDPSGRGNEQFF